These T cell receptor beta chains were read from a single sample in a study of T-cell memory formation after mild COVID-19. TCRdb re-derived calls from the 5' RACE reads in MiXCR, one entry per CDR3 protein. The sample has a few hundred thousand distinct CDR3 sequences, about 21% seen once. Sequencing was done on a sample of PBMCs or a T cell subset sorted from them (not recorded which). The receptors derive from an adult woman who had mild COVID-19 (a few samples of this study predate the infection). Cell type and time point are not known. Each CDR3 is given with its conserved first and last residue. A D gene is named only where the DNA matches it firmly. Clone size, where shown, is once, few, many, or a class for clones that have expanded.

d_call | j_call | v_call | clone_size | cdr3_nt | cdr3_aa
NA | TRBJ2-3 | TRBV5-1 | NA | TGCGCCAGCAGCCAACCTGGCACAGATACGCAGTATTTT | CASSQPGTDTQYF
TRBD2 | TRBJ2-7 | TRBV20-1 | few | TGCAGTGCTAGAGCCTCGCGGGCTAGCGGGGATGCGTACGAGCAGTACTTC | CSARASRASGDAYEQYF
NA | TRBJ2-2 | TRBV24-1 | few | TGTGCCACCAGTCACCCTGAGGGAGGCAGGGCTACATCGAACACCGGGGAGCTGTTTTTT | CATSHPEGGRATSNTGELFF
NA | TRBJ1-2 | TRBV6-6 | few | TGTGCCAGCAGTTACGAGGGGCGGAGGGATGGCTACACCTTC | CASSYEGRRDGYTF
TRBD1 | TRBJ2-3 | TRBV5-6 | NA | TGTGCCAGCAGACGTAGGGGGCCTAGCACAGATACGCAGTATTTT | CASRRRGPSTDTQYF
NA | TRBJ2-7 | TRBV7-9 | few | TGTGCCAGCAGCTCGCACAGTCAATACGAGCAGTACTTC | CASSSHSQYEQYF
TRBD1 | TRBJ2-3 | TRBV9 | few | TGTGCCAGCAGCGCCTTAGGGACAGGGAACACAGATACGCAGTATTTT | CASSALGTGNTDTQYF
NA | TRBJ1-2 | TRBV29-1 | few | TGCGCTGGGCAGGCACTGCTTGGCTACACCTTC | CAGQALLGYTF
NA | TRBJ2-7 | TRBV5-5 | NA | TGTGCCAGCAGCCCACACTGGGGGGCCTACGAGCAGTACTTC | CASSPHWGAYEQYF
NA | TRBJ1-5 | TRBV5-6 | many | TGTGCCAGCAGCTTGCAGGGTATCAATCAGCCCCAGCATTTT | CASSLQGINQPQHF
NA | TRBJ2-2 | TRBV29-1 | NA | TGCAGCGTTGATCTAGAGGGGGAAGGCACCGGGGAGCTGTTTTTT | CSVDLEGEGTGELFF
NA | TRBJ2-2 | TRBV4-3 | few | TGCGCCAGCAGCCAAGAGGTTTCTAGTTTTAGCACCGGGGAGCTGTTTTTT | CASSQEVSSFSTGELFF
TRBD1 | TRBJ2-7 | TRBV10-3 | few | TGTTCCATCAGTGAGTGGCAGGGGGCTATCTACGAGCAGTACTTC | CSISEWQGAIYEQYF
TRBD1 | TRBJ1-2 | TRBV3-1 | NA | TGTGCCAGCAGCCCTGGACAGGCTGGCTACACCTTC | CASSPGQAGYTF
NA | TRBJ2-3 | TRBV6-5 | NA | TGTGCCAGCAGTTCTAGTTTAGCCGTTTCTAGCACAGATACGCAGTATTTT | CASSSSLAVSSTDTQYF
TRBD2 | TRBJ2-7 | TRBV5-4 | few | TGTGCCAGCAGCTTTAGCGGGAGTAGTGAGCAGTACTTC | CASSFSGSSEQYF
NA | TRBJ2-7 | TRBV7-2 | few | TGTGCCAGCAGCCCCGGACACTACGAGCAGTACTTC | CASSPGHYEQYF
TRBD2 | TRBJ2-7 | TRBV29-1 | NA | TGCAGCGTTGAATTAGCGGGGGGCGAGGGCTACGAGCAGTACTTC | CSVELAGGEGYEQYF
NA | TRBJ1-3 | TRBV7-9 | few | TGTGCCAGCAGCTTAGAACCGGGACTTGCATCGAACACCATATATTTT | CASSLEPGLASNTIYF
TRBD1 | TRBJ2-7 | TRBV3-1 | NA | TGTGCCAGCAGCCAAGCCAGGGGGCGGGCCGAGCAGTACTTC | CASSQARGRAEQYF
NA | TRBJ2-4 | TRBV7-2 | NA | TGTGCCAGCAGTTTCCGGGACTCCGGAGGGGCCAAAAACATTCAGTACTTC | CASSFRDSGGAKNIQYF
NA | TRBJ1-2 | TRBV9 | NA | TGTGCCAGCAGCGTAGAAGGACCCTCGTCTGGCTACACCTTC | CASSVEGPSSGYTF
NA | TRBJ1-6 | TRBV15 | NA | TGTGCCACCAGCAGAGATGGTTTTCTCCTCCACTTT | CATSRDGFLLHF
TRBD1 | TRBJ1-2 | TRBV18 | few | TGTGCCAGCTCACCAGGGACGACAGGGCGGGAGACCTTC | CASSPGTTGRETF
TRBD2 | TRBJ2-1 | TRBV9 | many | TGTGCCAGCAGCGTAGATCCAGCGGGGGGGCAGAATGAGCAGTTCTTC | CASSVDPAGGQNEQFF
NA | TRBJ2-3 | TRBV7-2 | few | TGTGCCAGCAGCTCAAGCGCCGGCCTTGCGGGTACGCAGTATTTT | CASSSSAGLAGTQYF
NA | TRBJ1-1 | TRBV27 | few | TGTGCCAGCAGTTTAGTTGCTGCAGACACTGAAGCTTTCTTT | CASSLVAADTEAFF
NA | TRBJ1-1 | TRBV4-1 | few | TGCGCCAGCAGGTCGGTGGCGGGCTCAGGAGCTTTCTTT | CASRSVAGSGAFF
TRBD1 | TRBJ1-2 | TRBV7-2 | few | TGTGCCAGCAGCTACGAAACAGGGGTTAACTATGGCTACACCTTC | CASSYETGVNYGYTF
NA | TRBJ1-1 | TRBV20-1 | NA | TGCAGGGAGGGCGGGGACACTGAAGCTTTCTTT | CREGGDTEAFF
TRBD1 | TRBJ1-1 | TRBV7-2 | few | TGTGCCAGCAGCTTAGAGGGGGCGCTTGGAACTGAAGCTTTCTTT | CASSLEGALGTEAFF
NA | TRBJ2-1 | TRBV21-1 | NA | TGTGCCAGCAGCAACCGGGACTGCCCCAATGAGCAGTTCTTC | CASSNRDCPNEQFF
NA | TRBJ1-1 | TRBV9 | few | TGTGCCAGCAGCGTAGGAAGTGGCACTGAAGCTTTCTTT | CASSVGSGTEAFF
TRBD1 | TRBJ1-6 | TRBV19 | few | TGTGCCAGTAGTGACAGGGTGCATAATTCACCCCTCCACTTT | CASSDRVHNSPLHF
NA | TRBJ2-3 | TRBV7-6 | few | TGTGCCAGCAGCCCACAACAGAAGAGCACAGATACGCAGTATTTT | CASSPQQKSTDTQYF
NA | TRBJ2-7 | TRBV19 | NA | TGTGCCAGTAGTATTGGGAGCTCCTACGAGCAGTACTTC | CASSIGSSYEQYF
NA | TRBJ1-2 | TRBV27 | NA | TGTGCCAGCAGCCCACACCCACCAAGTCGCGGCTACACCTTC | CASSPHPPSRGYTF
NA | TRBJ2-2 | TRBV5-5 | NA | TGTGCCAGCCGGGGGCACACCGGGGAGCTGTTTTTT | CASRGHTGELFF
NA | TRBJ1-2 | TRBV3-1 | NA | TGTGCCAGTGGGCTGACAAGTTATGGCTACACCTTC | CASGLTSYGYTF
TRBD2 | TRBJ2-1 | TRBV12-3/TRBV12-4 | few | TGTGCCAGCACCCCTAGCGGGAGAAGCGATGAGCAGTTCTTC | CASTPSGRSDEQFF
TRBD1 | TRBJ2-2 | TRBV7-9 | many | TGTGCCAGCAGCGCGGGACAGGGGAACACCGGGGAGCTGTTTTTT | CASSAGQGNTGELFF
TRBD2 | TRBJ2-3 | TRBV6-2/TRBV6-3 | NA | TGTGCCTGCGGACTAGCGGGAGGACATACGCAGTATTTT | CACGLAGGHTQYF
TRBD2 | TRBJ2-7 | TRBV12-3/TRBV12-4 | few | TGTGCCAGCAGCCGTAGCGGGGCTTCCCCTTGGTGGTACTTC | CASSRSGASPWWYF
NA | TRBJ2-2 | TRBV29-1 | NA | TGCAGCGTTGCCGGGACGAACACCGGGGAGCTGTTTTTT | CSVAGTNTGELFF
NA | TRBJ2-1 | TRBV6-5 | few | TGTGCCAGCAGCAGGGGGGCCCGGACGGGGGAGCAGTTCTTC | CASSRGARTGEQFF
TRBD1 | TRBJ1-1 | TRBV5-1 | NA | TGCGCCAGCAAAGGACAGGGTGATACTGAAGCTTTCTTT | CASKGQGDTEAFF
TRBD1 | TRBJ2-5 | TRBV24-1 | few | TGTGCCACCAGTGATTTGGACAGGGAAAAAGAGACCCAGTACTTC | CATSDLDREKETQYF
NA | TRBJ1-1 | TRBV6-6 | NA | TGTGCCAGCAGTTATCCGGAGGGATTTGAAGCTTTCTTT | CASSYPEGFEAFF
NA | TRBJ2-1 | TRBV6-6 | once | TGTGCCAGCAGTAGAGCCCACGCGATTCATGAGCAGTTCTTC | CASSRAHAIHEQFF
NA | TRBJ1-3 | TRBV2 | few | TGTGCCAGCAGTGAACGCACGTCTGGAAACACCATATATTTT | CASSERTSGNTIYF
TRBD2 | TRBJ2-3 | TRBV12-3/TRBV12-4 | few | TGTGCCAGCAGTTTAGCTCGACTAGCGGGGGGGCCGGGTACAGATACGCAGTATTTT | CASSLARLAGGPGTDTQYF
TRBD1 | TRBJ2-1 | TRBV7-3 | NA | TGTGCCAGCAGCCCCTCGGCAGGGGGCAATGAGCAGTTCTTC | CASSPSAGGNEQFF
NA | TRBJ2-2 | TRBV5-4 | NA | TGTGCCAGCCAAGGGAACACCGGGGAGCTGTTTTTT | CASQGNTGELFF